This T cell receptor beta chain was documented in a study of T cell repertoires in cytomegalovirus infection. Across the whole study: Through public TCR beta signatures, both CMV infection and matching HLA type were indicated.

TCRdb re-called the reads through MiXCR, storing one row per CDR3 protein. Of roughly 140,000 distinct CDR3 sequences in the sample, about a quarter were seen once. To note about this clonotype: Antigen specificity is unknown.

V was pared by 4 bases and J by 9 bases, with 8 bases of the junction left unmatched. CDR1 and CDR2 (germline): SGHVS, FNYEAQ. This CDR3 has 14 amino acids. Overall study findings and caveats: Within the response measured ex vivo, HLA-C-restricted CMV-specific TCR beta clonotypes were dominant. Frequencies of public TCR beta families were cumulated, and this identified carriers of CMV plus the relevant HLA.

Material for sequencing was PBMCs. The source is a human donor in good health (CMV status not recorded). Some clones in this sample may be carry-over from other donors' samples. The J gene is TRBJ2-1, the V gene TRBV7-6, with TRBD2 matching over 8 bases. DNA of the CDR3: TGTGCCAGCAGCTCCGCCGGGACTAGTGGTGAGCAGTTCTTC. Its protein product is CASSSAGTSGEQFF.